The 8 T cell receptor beta chains below were found in one sample sequenced in a study of T cells in Graves' hyperthyroidism and ophthalmopathy. Amplified TCR beta CDR3 regions came from RNA transcripts. Carried out on the TCR CDR3, a first-round RT-PCR used the HTBI primer set. MiXCR, run by TCRdb on the multiplex PCR reads, gives a single entry per CDR3 protein. The profile covers about 200,000 distinct CDR3 sequences, with around 19% appearing a single time and over 35% taken by the ten largest. Specimen: blood. The receptors come from a man aged 35-49 years with Graves' hyperthyroidism.

This clonotype has a count of ten or more. The chain couples TRBV10-2 to TRBJ2-4; unclear D gene. Germline CDR1 reads WSHSY; CDR2 reads SAAADI. Deletions cut 3 bases from V and 2 bases from J, with 11 bases between. This CDR3 has 15 residues. This CDR3 reads CASSDPVLSKNIQYF. DNA for the CDR3: TGCGCCAGCAGTGACCCGGTGCTGTCCAAAAACATTCAGTACTTC.

There are many counts of this clonotype. The rearrangement joins TRBV7-9 to TRBJ1-1; no clear D gene. The V end was cut by 7 bases, the J end by 1 base, with 13 bases between. The CDR3 is 14 amino acids. CDR1 is SEHNR and CDR2 is FQNEAQ in the germline V gene (reference sequence). The CDR3 region has the DNA TGTGCCAGCAACGGGGTGATTTCGAACACTGAAGCTTTCTTT. Amino acids: CASNGVISNTEAFF. Full variable domain (outside the CDR3, taken from reference TRBV7-9 and TRBJ1-1): DTGVSQNPRHKITKRGQNVTFRCDPISEHNRLYWYRQTLGQGPEFLTYFQNEAQLEKSRLLSDRFSAERPKGSFSTLEIQRTEQGDSAMYLCASNGVISNTEAFFGQGTRLTVV.

Only a few counts were recorded for this clonotype. The CDR3 region has the DNA TGTGCCAGTAGTGTCCAAGGGACAGGGGTAATTTCACCCCTCCACTTT. Protein sequence: CASSVQGTGVISPLHF. This chain connects TRBV19 to TRBJ1-6; 10 nucleotides line up with TRBD1. The germline gives CDR1 LNHDA, CDR2 SQIVND (reference sequence). The CDR3 spans 16 residues. With 5 bases clipped from V and 9 bases from J, the junction kept 10 bases outside the gene matches.

The chain joins TRBV6-1 to TRBJ2-2; no firm D call. This CDR3 has 15 amino acids. The V gene's germline CDR1 is MNHNS and CDR2 SASEGT. Deletions cut 5 bases from V and 1 base from J, with 11 bases between. DNA of the CDR3: TGTGCCAGCAGTAACCGGGCCAGGAACACCGGGGAGCTGTTTTTT. Its translation: CASSNRARNTGELFF.

This clonotype was picked up many times. The rearrangement joins TRBV28 to TRBJ1-1; 7 nucleotides agree with TRBD1. CDR1 is MDHEN, CDR2 SYDVKM, per germline. With 6 bases clipped from V and 3 bases from J, the junction kept 7 bases outside the gene matches. CDR3 size: 14 residues. The CDR3 coding sequence is TGTGCCAGCAGAGCGGACAGGAGCCACACTGAAGCTTTCTTT. Translation: CASRADRSHTEAFF.

This clonotype was counted ten times or more. The gene calls are TRBV7-2 and TRBJ1-5; no firm D call. V lost 5 bases and J 9 bases, leaving 17 bases between the germline ends. This CDR3 comprises 14 residues. Germline V gives CDR1 SGHTA, CDR2 FQGNSA. CDR3 protein: CASSPMISAPPQHF. The CDR3 region has the DNA TGTGCCAGCAGCCCTATGATATCCGCGCCGCCCCAGCATTTT.

The sample holds a few counts of this clonotype. V usage is TRBV27 and J usage is TRBJ2-7; the D gene is possibly TRBD2 (6 bases). Germline assignment: CDR1 MNHEY and CDR2 SMNVEV (reference sequence). V was clipped by 7 bases and J by 2 bases, with 18 bases between them. The CDR3 has 15 amino acids. The CDR3 DNA reads as TGTGCCAGCAACACTGCGGGACGCCACACCTACGAGCAGTACTTC. This encodes CASNTAGRHTYEQYF.

This clonotype was observed at least ten times. The gene calls are TRBV6-1 and TRBJ2-5; D uncertain. Looked up from germline, CDR1 is MNHNS and CDR2 is SASEGT. The CDR3 contains 12 residues. V was shortened by 6 bases and J by 1 base, with 6 bases between the two germline ends. CDR3 amino acids: CASRLVQETQYF. The CDR3 coding sequence is TGTGCCAGCAGACTCGTCCAAGAGACCCAGTACTTC.